Described below is a single T cell receptor beta chain sequence and its context. Method: immunoSEQ multiplex PCR; TCRdb's copy keeps in-frame clones and lacks some. The sample shows about 240,000 clones, approximately 78% of them seen only once. The CDR3 sequence is 14 residues long. V was pared by 5 bases and J by 7 bases, with 5 bases of the junction left unmatched. Germline CDR1 SGHAT, CDR2 FQNNGV. The source of the sample is a study of blood T cell repertoires in COVID-19. About the research overall: From the United States, Italy and Spain came samples of acute and convalescent COVID-19. The analysed material was cDNA or gDNA that came from T cells, B-cell-depleted T cells, or PBMCs.

The V call is TRBV11-2, the J call TRBJ2-2; 9 nucleotides align to TRBD1. The specimen sequenced was peripheral blood. This clonotype originated in a woman in her fifties or sixties with active or convalescent COVID-19. The CDR3 coding sequence is TGTGCCAGCAGCCCGGGACAGGGTCACGGGGAGCTGTTTTTT. Residues: CASSPGQGHGELFF.